The rows below give T cell receptor beta chains drawn from one sample of a study of cytomegalovirus exposure and HLA in healthy donors. The assay was immunoSEQ multiplex PCR, and TCRdb's table has in-frame clones only and misses some. Of 110,000 to 150,000 clones detected, 80% appear once; the ten largest clones hold roughly 4.7%. The sequencing sample was made of PBMCs. The receptors come from a man aged 40-55 years in good health and CMV-seronegative. CDR3s include the opening cysteine and the closing phenylalanine or tryptophan. D genes are given only for firm matches. Where a row states a size, it is once, few, many or the class of an expanded clone; other rows omit it.

v_call: TRBV6-5
d_call: TRBD1
clone_size: -
j_call: TRBJ2-7
cdr3_aa: CASRRDSDLEQYF
cdr3_nt: TGTGCCAGCAGAAGGGACAGCGACTTGGAGCAGTACTTC

v_call: TRBV6-5
d_call: -
clone_size: -
j_call: TRBJ2-5
cdr3_aa: CASSFAGETQYF
cdr3_nt: TGTGCCAGCAGTTTCGCGGGGGAGACCCAGTACTTC

v_call: TRBV19
d_call: -
clone_size: -
j_call: TRBJ1-5
cdr3_aa: CASSIGQISNQPQHF
cdr3_nt: TGTGCCAGTAGTATAGGGCAGATTAGCAATCAGCCCCAGCATTTT

v_call: TRBV27
d_call: TRBD1
clone_size: few
j_call: TRBJ1-2
cdr3_aa: CASSTGTGLLYGYTF
cdr3_nt: TGTGCCAGCAGTACAGGGACAGGCCTCCTCTATGGCTACACCTTC

v_call: TRBV10-3
d_call: -
clone_size: -
j_call: TRBJ2-1
cdr3_aa: CAIGWEAPGVGEQFF
cdr3_nt: TGTGCCATCGGATGGGAGGCCCCTGGTGTCGGTGAGCAGTTCTTC

v_call: TRBV6-1
d_call: -
clone_size: once
j_call: TRBJ1-2
cdr3_aa: CASSRYRSGYTF
cdr3_nt: TGTGCCAGCAGTCGCTACAGGTCTGGCTACACCTTC

v_call: TRBV4-3
d_call: -
clone_size: -
j_call: TRBJ1-1
cdr3_aa: CASSRDTRDTEAFF
cdr3_nt: TGCGCCAGCAGCCGCGACACTAGAGACACTGAAGCTTTCTTT

v_call: TRBV11-3
d_call: TRBD1
clone_size: -
j_call: TRBJ2-5
cdr3_aa: CASSTTGEETQYF
cdr3_nt: TGTGCCAGCAGCACGACAGGGGAGGAGACCCAGTACTTC

v_call: TRBV19
d_call: -
clone_size: -
j_call: TRBJ2-7
cdr3_aa: CASSMRRSSYEQYF
cdr3_nt: TGTGCCAGTAGTATGAGGAGGAGCTCCTACGAGCAGTACTTC

v_call: TRBV1
d_call: -
clone_size: -
j_call: TRBJ2-1
cdr3_aa: CTSSHGTSGGPTYNEQFF
cdr3_nt: TGCACCAGCAGCCATGGGACTAGCGGGGGACCTACCTACAATGAGCAGTTCTTC

v_call: TRBV7-2
d_call: TRBD2
clone_size: once
j_call: TRBJ2-5
cdr3_aa: CASSLLAGGETQYF
cdr3_nt: TGTGCCAGCAGCCTACTAGCGGGGGGAGAGACCCAGTACTTC

v_call: TRBV16
d_call: -
clone_size: -
j_call: TRBJ1-2
cdr3_aa: CASSQYQGGGYTF
cdr3_nt: TGTGCCAGCAGCCAATATCAGGGTGGCGGCTACACCTTC

v_call: TRBV6-4
d_call: -
clone_size: -
j_call: TRBJ1-5
cdr3_aa: CASNGGNNQPQHF
cdr3_nt: TGTGCCAGCAATGGGGGCAACAATCAGCCCCAGCATTTT

v_call: TRBV27
d_call: -
clone_size: -
j_call: TRBJ2-7
cdr3_aa: CASSFRAAGEQYF
cdr3_nt: TGTGCCAGCAGTTTCCGGGCAGCGGGTGAGCAGTACTTC

v_call: TRBV5-6
d_call: -
clone_size: -
j_call: TRBJ2-2
cdr3_aa: CASSAPGMNTGELFF
cdr3_nt: TGTGCCAGCAGTGCTCCAGGGATGAACACCGGGGAGCTGTTTTTT

v_call: TRBV19
d_call: -
clone_size: -
j_call: TRBJ2-2
cdr3_aa: CASSIGAALNTGELFF
cdr3_nt: TGTGCCAGTAGTATTGGGGCAGCTTTAAACACCGGGGAGCTGTTTTTT

v_call: TRBV5-6
d_call: TRBD1
clone_size: -
j_call: TRBJ1-1
cdr3_aa: CASSYGQGNTEAFF
cdr3_nt: TGTGCCAGCAGCTACGGACAGGGGAACACTGAAGCTTTCTTT

v_call: TRBV10-1
d_call: TRBD2
clone_size: -
j_call: TRBJ2-5
cdr3_aa: CASSEWLAGQETQYF
cdr3_nt: TGCGCCAGCAGTGAGTGGCTAGCGGGACAAGAGACCCAGTACTTC

v_call: TRBV6-5
d_call: -
clone_size: -
j_call: TRBJ2-3
cdr3_aa: CASTAQDTQYF
cdr3_nt: TGTGCCAGCACCGCCCAGGATACGCAGTATTTT

v_call: TRBV5-1
d_call: -
clone_size: -
j_call: TRBJ1-2
cdr3_aa: CASSIDGQRYGYTF
cdr3_nt: TGCGCCAGCAGTATAGATGGACAGCGGTATGGCTACACCTTC